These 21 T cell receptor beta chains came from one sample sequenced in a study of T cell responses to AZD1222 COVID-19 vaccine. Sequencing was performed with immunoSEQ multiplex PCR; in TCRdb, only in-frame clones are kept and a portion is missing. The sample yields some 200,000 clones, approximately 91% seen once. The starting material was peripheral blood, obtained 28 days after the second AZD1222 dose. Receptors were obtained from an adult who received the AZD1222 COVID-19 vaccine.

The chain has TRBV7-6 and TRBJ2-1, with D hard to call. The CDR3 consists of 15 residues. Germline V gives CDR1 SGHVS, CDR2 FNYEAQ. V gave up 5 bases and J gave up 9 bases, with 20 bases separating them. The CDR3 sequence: CASSQNRFKGGEQFF. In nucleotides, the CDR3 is TGTGCCAGCAGCCAAAATAGGTTCAAAGGCGGTGAGCAGTTCTTC.

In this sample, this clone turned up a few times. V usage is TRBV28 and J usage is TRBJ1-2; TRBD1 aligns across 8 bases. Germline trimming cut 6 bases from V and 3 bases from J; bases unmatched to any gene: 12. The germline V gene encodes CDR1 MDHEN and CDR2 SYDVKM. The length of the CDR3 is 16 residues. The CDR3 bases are TGTGCCAGCAGCGACCCATCCGGGACAGGCGACTATGGCTACACCTTC. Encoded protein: CASSDPSGTGDYGYTF.

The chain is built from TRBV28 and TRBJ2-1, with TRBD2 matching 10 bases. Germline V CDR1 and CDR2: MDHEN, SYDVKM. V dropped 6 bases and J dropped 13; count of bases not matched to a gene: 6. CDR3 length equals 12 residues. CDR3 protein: CASSVGLAVQFF. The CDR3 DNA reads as TGTGCCAGCAGCGTCGGACTAGCGGTACAGTTCTTC.

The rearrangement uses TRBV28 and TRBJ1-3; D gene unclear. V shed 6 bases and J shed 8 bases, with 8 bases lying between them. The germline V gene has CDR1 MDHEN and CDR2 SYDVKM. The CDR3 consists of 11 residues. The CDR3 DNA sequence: TGTGCCAGCAGCCGACGGCACACCATATATTTT. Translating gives CASSRRHTIYF. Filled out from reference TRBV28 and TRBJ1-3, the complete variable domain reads DVKVTQSSRYLVKRTGEKVFLECVQDMDHENMFWYRQDPGLGLRLIYFSYDVKMKEKGDIPEGYSVSREKKERFSLILESASTNQTSMYLCASSRRHTIYFGEGSWLTVV.

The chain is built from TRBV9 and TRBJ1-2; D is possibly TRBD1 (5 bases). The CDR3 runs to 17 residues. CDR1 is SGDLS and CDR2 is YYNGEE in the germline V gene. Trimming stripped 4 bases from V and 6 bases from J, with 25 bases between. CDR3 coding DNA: TGTGCCAGCAGCTCCCTGGTCGGGGGACGAGCCAGTAATGGCTACACCTTC. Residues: CASSSLVGGRASNGYTF. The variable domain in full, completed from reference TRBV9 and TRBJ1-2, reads DSGVTQTPKHLITATGQRVTLRCSPRSGDLSVYWYQQSLDQGLQFLIQYYNGEERAKGNILERFSAQQFPDLHSELNLSSLELGDSALYFCASSSLVGGRASNGYTFGSGTRLTVV.

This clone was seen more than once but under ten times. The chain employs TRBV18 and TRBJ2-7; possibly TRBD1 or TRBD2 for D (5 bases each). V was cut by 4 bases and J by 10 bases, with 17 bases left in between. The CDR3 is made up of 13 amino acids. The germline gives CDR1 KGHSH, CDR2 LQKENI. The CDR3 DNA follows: TGTGCCAGCTCACGAAACCATCGGGACGGACAGTACTTC. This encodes CASSRNHRDGQYF.

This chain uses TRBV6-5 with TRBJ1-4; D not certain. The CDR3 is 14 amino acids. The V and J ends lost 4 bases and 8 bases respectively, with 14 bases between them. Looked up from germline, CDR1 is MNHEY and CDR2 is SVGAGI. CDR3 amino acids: CASSSTREGEKLFF. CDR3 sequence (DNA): TGTGCCAGCAGTTCGACCCGGGAAGGGGAAAAACTGTTTTTT.

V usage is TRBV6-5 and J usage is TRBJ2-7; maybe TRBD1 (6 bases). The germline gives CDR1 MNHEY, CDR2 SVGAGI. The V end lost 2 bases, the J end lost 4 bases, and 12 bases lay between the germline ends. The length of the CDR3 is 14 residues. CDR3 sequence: CASSYQGPEYEQYF. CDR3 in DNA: TGTGCCAGCAGTTACCAGGGGCCTGAGTACGAGCAGTACTTC.

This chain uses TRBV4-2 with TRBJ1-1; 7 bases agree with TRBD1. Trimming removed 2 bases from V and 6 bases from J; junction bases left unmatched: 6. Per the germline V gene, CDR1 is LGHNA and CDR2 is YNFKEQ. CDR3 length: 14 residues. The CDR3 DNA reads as TGTGCCAGCAGCCAAACTCGACAGGGTTCTGAAGCTTTCTTT. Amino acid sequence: CASSQTRQGSEAFF.

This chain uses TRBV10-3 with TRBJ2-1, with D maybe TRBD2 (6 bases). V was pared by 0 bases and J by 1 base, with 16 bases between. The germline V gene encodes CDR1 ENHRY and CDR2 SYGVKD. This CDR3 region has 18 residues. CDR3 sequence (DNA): TGTGCCATCAGTGAGTCTCCGTGGGCGGGGAGGTCCTACAATGAGCAGTTCTTC. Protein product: CAISESPWAGRSYNEQFF.

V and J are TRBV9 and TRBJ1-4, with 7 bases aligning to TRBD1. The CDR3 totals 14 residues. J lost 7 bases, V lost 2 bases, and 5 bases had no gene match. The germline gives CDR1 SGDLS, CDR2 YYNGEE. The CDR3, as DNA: TGTGCCAGCAGCGTGACAGGGTCGGCTGAAAAACTGTTTTTT. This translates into CASSVTGSAEKLFF.

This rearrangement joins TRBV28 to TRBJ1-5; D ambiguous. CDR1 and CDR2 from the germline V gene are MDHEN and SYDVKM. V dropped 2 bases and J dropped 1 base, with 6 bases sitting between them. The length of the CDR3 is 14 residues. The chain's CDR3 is CASSLGGSNQPQHF. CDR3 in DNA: TGTGCCAGCAGTTTAGGTGGGAGCAATCAGCCCCAGCATTTT.

The CDR3 DNA is TGTGCCAGCAGCGAAACCGACAGGGGGGGTGAAAAACTGTTTTTT. Protein product: CASSETDRGGEKLFF. This chain uses TRBV7-2 with TRBJ1-4; 9 positions match TRBD1. J was trimmed by 7 bases and V by 5 bases; bases with no gene match: 8. Germline V gene sequence: CDR1 SGHTA, CDR2 FQGNSA. The CDR3 has 15 residues.

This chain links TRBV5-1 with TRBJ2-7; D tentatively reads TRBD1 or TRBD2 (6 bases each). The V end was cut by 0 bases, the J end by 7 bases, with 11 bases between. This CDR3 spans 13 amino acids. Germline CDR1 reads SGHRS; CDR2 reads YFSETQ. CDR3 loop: CASSLGKGGEQYF. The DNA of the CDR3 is TGCGCCAGCAGCTTGGGTAAAGGGGGGGAGCAGTACTTC.

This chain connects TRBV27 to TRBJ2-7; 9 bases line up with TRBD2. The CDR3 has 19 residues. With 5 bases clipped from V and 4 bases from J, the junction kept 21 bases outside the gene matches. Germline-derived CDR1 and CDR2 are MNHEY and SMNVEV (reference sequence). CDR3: CASSPRTGAFLAGPYEQYF. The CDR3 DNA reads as TGTGCCAGCAGTCCACGGACGGGAGCCTTTCTAGCGGGACCGTACGAGCAGTACTTC.

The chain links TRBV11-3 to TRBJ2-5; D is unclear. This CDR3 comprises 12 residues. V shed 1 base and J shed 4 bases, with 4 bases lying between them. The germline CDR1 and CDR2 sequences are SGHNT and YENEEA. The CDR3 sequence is CASSLAVETQYF. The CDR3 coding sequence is TGTGCCAGCAGCTTAGCAGTAGAGACCCAGTACTTC.

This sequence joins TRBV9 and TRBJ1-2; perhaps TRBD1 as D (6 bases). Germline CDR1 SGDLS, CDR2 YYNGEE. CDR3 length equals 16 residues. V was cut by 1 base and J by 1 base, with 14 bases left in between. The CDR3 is CASSVSGGGGNYGYTF. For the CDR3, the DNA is TGTGCCAGCAGCGTATCCGGGGGAGGGGGTAACTATGGCTACACCTTC.

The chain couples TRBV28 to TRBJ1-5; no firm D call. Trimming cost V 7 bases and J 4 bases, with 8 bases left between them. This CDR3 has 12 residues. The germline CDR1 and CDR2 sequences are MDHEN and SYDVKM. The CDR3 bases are TGTGCCAGCACCGAGGGAAATCAGCCCCAGCATTTT. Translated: CASTEGNQPQHF.

The CDR3 sequence: CASSYPSGTRNQPQHF. In DNA form, the CDR3 reads TGTGCCAGCAGTTACCCATCAGGGACGAGGAATCAGCCCCAGCATTTT. The chain combines TRBV28 with TRBJ1-5; a possible D gene is TRBD1 (5 bases). This CDR3 region has 16 residues. The ends were cut back, 4 bases at V and 4 bases at J, with 17 bases in the middle. In germline, CDR1 is MDHEN, CDR2 SYDVKM.

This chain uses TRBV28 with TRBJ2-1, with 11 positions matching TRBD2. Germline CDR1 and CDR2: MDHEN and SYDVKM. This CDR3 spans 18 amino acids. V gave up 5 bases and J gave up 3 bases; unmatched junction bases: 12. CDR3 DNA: TGTGCCAGCAGTAGGCGTCCGGGACTAGCGGATCACTACAATGAGCAGTTCTTC. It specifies CASSRRPGLADHYNEQFF.

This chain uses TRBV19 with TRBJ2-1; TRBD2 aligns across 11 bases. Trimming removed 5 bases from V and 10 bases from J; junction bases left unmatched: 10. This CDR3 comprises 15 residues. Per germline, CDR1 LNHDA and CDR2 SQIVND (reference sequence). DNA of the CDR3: TGTGCCAGTAGTGGAAAGTCCGGGACTAGCGGAGAGCAGTTCTTC. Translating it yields CASSGKSGTSGEQFF.